The rows below give T cell receptor beta chains drawn from one sample of a study of T-cell reconstitution after alpha-beta-depleted transplantation in children. Using its own MiXCR run on the PCR reads, TCRdb lists one record per CDR3 protein. There are some 4,500 distinct CDR3 sequences in the sample; under 30% occur only once, and 25% to 35% lies in the top ten. This sample comprised PBMCs, mostly from graft donor cells, obtained 60 days after TCRalphabeta/CD19-depleted stem cell transplant. These receptors were obtained from a boy under two years old who had a stem cell transplant for SCID, so the T cells may come from the graft donor. CDR3s include the opening cysteine and the closing phenylalanine or tryptophan. The D gene is left open where the match is weak. Clone size is shown for a subset of rows, as once, few, many or a class of expanded clone.

>TRBJ2-5|TRBV7-9|many|-
TGTGCCAGCAGCTTTTCGGTGGGAGGCCAAGAGACCCAGTACTTC
CASSFSVGGQETQYF
>TRBJ2-1|TRBV24-1|-|-
TGTGCCACCAGTCTCAAGGATGAGCAGTTCTTC
CATSLKDEQFF
>TRBJ2-1|TRBV5-1|many|-
TGCGCCAGCAGCTTCCGGGACGGTTACAATGAGCAGTTCTTC
CASSFRDGYNEQFF
>TRBJ1-2|TRBV7-9|many|-
TGTGCCAGCAGCTACACAGGGTCCTATGGCTACACCTTC
CASSYTGSYGYTF
>TRBJ1-6|TRBV20-1|many|-
TGCAGTGCCCTTCTTTGGGCCGAGTATAATTCACCCCTCCACTTT
CSALLWAEYNSPLHF
>TRBJ2-7|TRBV21-1|-|-
TGTGCCAGCAGCAAAGTTGGCACCTCCTACGAGCAGTACTTC
CASSKVGTSYEQYF
>TRBJ2-1|TRBV7-9|many|-
TGTGCCAGCAGCTTATTGGTGGTCCAGTTCTTC
CASSLLVVQFF
>TRBJ2-1|TRBV18|once|-
TGTGCCAGCTCACGTACGGGGCAGAGAAGCGATGAGCAGTTCTTC
CASSRTGQRSDEQFF
>TRBJ1-1|TRBV5-6|few|TRBD1
TGTGCCAGCAGCTTGGCACCGTCGGGACAGAAGACCAGAAGGCTCAACACTGAAGCTTTCTTT
CASSLAPSGQKTRRLNTEAFF
>TRBJ1-4|TRBV28|medium-sized|-
TGTGCCAGCAGTTCCCCCCCACAGGGAATGGAACTGTTTTTT
CASSSPPQGMELFF
>TRBJ1-1|TRBV10-3|medium-sized|-
TGTGCCATCGGAAGTTTGGGCAGTGATTCAATGAACACTGAAGCTTTCTTT
CAIGSLGSDSMNTEAFF
>TRBJ1-1|TRBV28|medium-sized|TRBD1
TGTGCCAGCACCGTTCCCCAGGGGGCGCGAGTTGAAGCTTTCTTT
CASTVPQGARVEAFF
>TRBJ2-1|TRBV7-9|many|TRBD1
TGTGCCAGCAGCTTAGCGACAGGGCATGAGCAGTTCTTC
CASSLATGHEQFF
>TRBJ2-3|TRBV6-2/TRBV6-3|many|-
TGTGCCAGCAGGGGGCGCACAGATACGCAGTATTTT
CASRGRTDTQYF
>TRBJ1-1|TRBV28|many|-
TGTGCCAGCAGTTTATCGAGGAAGAGGAACACTGAAGCTTTCTTT
CASSLSRKRNTEAFF
>TRBJ2-5|TRBV7-9|many|TRBD1
TGTGCCAGCAGCTTAGGGAGACAGGGTCAAGAGACCCAGTACTTC
CASSLGRQGQETQYF
>TRBJ1-2|TRBV7-9|many|TRBD1
TGTGCCAGCAGCACCCGGACAGGGACCATCTATGGCTACACCTTC
CASSTRTGTIYGYTF
>TRBJ1-1|TRBV28|many|TRBD1
TGTGCCAGCATTATATCCCGGGACAGGGAGTTAGTGGACACTGAAGCTTTCTTT
CASIISRDRELVDTEAFF
>TRBJ1-3|TRBV6-1|many|TRBD1
TGTGCCAGCACCCAAGGGGACAGGGGGTCTGGAAACACCATATATTTT
CASTQGDRGSGNTIYF
>TRBJ2-6|TRBV11-2|-|TRBD2
TGTGCCAGCAGCTTTATTGGTAGCGGGCTCGGCTCTGGGGCCAACGTCCTGACTTTC
CASSFIGSGLGSGANVLTF
>TRBJ2-7|TRBV5-1|-|-
TGCGCCAGCAGCTTGGTAGGAATCCCCTACGAGCAGTACTTC
CASSLVGIPYEQYF
>TRBJ2-7|TRBV20-1|medium-sized|TRBD2
TGCAGTGCCGGCGGTGGGCGGGGGAGGTACGAGCAGTACTTC
CSAGGGRGRYEQYF
>TRBJ2-7|TRBV12-3/TRBV12-4|many|-
TGTGCCAGCAGTTTCCTCGACGAGCAGTACTTC
CASSFLDEQYF
>TRBJ2-2|TRBV3-1|medium-sized|TRBD2
TGTGCCAGCAGCGCACCGGGACTAGCGGGGGGAAACACCGGGGAGCTGTTTTTT
CASSAPGLAGGNTGELFF
>TRBJ2-5|TRBV7-6|many|TRBD1
TGTGCCAGCAGCTTGTCAGGGGGCTTGGAGACCCAGTACTTC
CASSLSGGLETQYF
>TRBJ1-2|TRBV10-3|many|-
TGTGCCATCAGTGAGTCGAGGGACCATCCCTATGGCTACACCTTC
CAISESRDHPYGYTF
>TRBJ2-7|TRBV7-9|many|-
TGTGCCAGCAGCCTTTTGGACCGATTGGAGCAGTACTTC
CASSLLDRLEQYF
>TRBJ2-2|TRBV7-2|-|-
TGTGCCAGCAGCTCCTTTACAGCCACCGGGGAGCTGTTTTTT
CASSSFTATGELFF
>TRBJ2-7|TRBV4-3|medium-sized|-
TGCGCCAGCAGCCAAGACTGGGACCCACTGAATCGCGAGCAGTACTTC
CASSQDWDPLNREQYF
>TRBJ2-3|TRBV7-9|medium-sized|-
TGTGCCAGCAGCCAGGGGACGGACCCATGGGATACGCAGTATTTT
CASSQGTDPWDTQYF
>TRBJ1-2|TRBV5-6|-|-
TGTGCCATGGGCCCCGGACTTCCCTGTGGCTACACCTTC
CAMGPGLPCGYTF
>TRBJ2-4|TRBV23-1|many|-
TGCGCCAGCAGTCATAACATTCAGTACTTC
CASSHNIQYF
>TRBJ2-3|TRBV20-1|-|TRBD1
TGCAGTGCTAGAGATGTAGACAGGGCTTTTACAGATACGCAGTATTTT
CSARDVDRAFTDTQYF
>TRBJ2-1|TRBV11-2|-|TRBD2
TGTGCCAGCAGCTTAGGCAGACTAGCGTGGTACAATGAGCAGTTCTTC
CASSLGRLAWYNEQFF
>TRBJ2-7|TRBV6-2/TRBV6-3|many|TRBD1
TGTGCCAGCACCCAACAGGGGGCGCGCGGGGATTACGAGCAGTACTTC
CASTQQGARGDYEQYF
>TRBJ1-2|TRBV2|many|-
TGTGCCAGCAGTCGGGCAGGGGATGTCTATGGCTACACCTTC
CASSRAGDVYGYTF
>TRBJ2-1|TRBV6-5|many|TRBD1
TGTGCCAGCAGCCGAGACAGGGACGATGAGCAGTTCTTC
CASSRDRDDEQFF
>TRBJ1-6|TRBV7-9|many|-
TGTGCCAGCCGGGACAAAAATTCACCCCTCCACTTT
CASRDKNSPLHF
>TRBJ2-7|TRBV7-9|many|TRBD2
TGTGCCACCGAACTTTCGAGCGGGGTCTACGAGCAGTACTTC
CATELSSGVYEQYF
>TRBJ1-5|TRBV28|many|-
TGTGCCAGCAGCCTAAATCAGCCCCAGCATTTT
CASSLNQPQHF
>TRBJ1-2|TRBV7-9|many|-
TGTGCCAGCAGCTTAGTGTCTCAGCCACATTTCCCCTATGGCTACACCTTC
CASSLVSQPHFPYGYTF
>TRBJ2-1|TRBV2|large|-
TGTGCCAGCCATAGGCTGATCGACGGGAATGAGCAGTTCTTC
CASHRLIDGNEQFF
>TRBJ2-5|TRBV7-9|-|TRBD1
TGTGCCAGCAGCATGGCAGGGGTGGGGACAGGGCGTCAGACCCAGTACTTC
CASSMAGVGTGRQTQYF
>TRBJ2-2|TRBV4-3|medium-sized|-
TGCGCCAGCAGCCAAGGGCTCGGGCAGGGCAACACCGGGGAGCTGTTTTTT
CASSQGLGQGNTGELFF
>TRBJ1-2|TRBV4-2|few|-
TGTGCCATGAGCCACGGACTCCTCTATGGCTACACCTTC
CAMSHGLLYGYTF
>TRBJ2-5|TRBV6-1|many|TRBD1
TGTGCCAGCACCCGGACAGGGAGGAAGACCCAGTACTTC
CASTRTGRKTQYF
>TRBJ2-1|TRBV7-7|many|-
TGTGCCAGCAGCTCGGGGGGCGGGGGCAATGAGCAGTTCTTC
CASSSGGGGNEQFF
>TRBJ2-2|TRBV24-1|-|-
TGTGCCACCAGTGATTTGCTAGGAACCGGGGAGCTGTTTTTT
CATSDLLGTGELFF
>TRBJ1-5|TRBV7-9|large|-
TGTGCCAGCAGCCCTTGGGATCAGCCCCAGCATTTT
CASSPWDQPQHF
>TRBJ2-1|TRBV7-2|many|-
TGTGCCAGCAGCGGCTGGGAGGCGGGTAATGAGCAGTTCTTC
CASSGWEAGNEQFF
>TRBJ2-6|TRBV7-9|many|-
TGTGCCAGCAGCTTAGAATTCTGGGGCCGAATCTCTGGGGCCAACGTCCTGACTTTC
CASSLEFWGRISGANVLTF
>TRBJ2-5|TRBV10-3|medium-sized|TRBD1
TGTGCCACAACTAGGGGGCGCTCTGAGACCCAGTACTTC
CATTRGRSETQYF
>TRBJ2-5|TRBV20-1|medium-sized|TRBD2
TGCAGTGCTAGACTAGCGGGACCCCAAGAGACCCAGTACTTC
CSARLAGPQETQYF
>TRBJ1-5|TRBV20-1|medium-sized|-
TGCAGTGCCGGGGTTTTCTTTAATAGCAATCAGCCCCAGCATTTT
CSAGVFFNSNQPQHF
>TRBJ1-1|TRBV9|medium-sized|TRBD1
TGTGCCAGCAGCGCCAGGGGGCAGGATGAAGCTTTCTTT
CASSARGQDEAFF
>TRBJ2-3|TRBV3-1|-|TRBD1
TGTGCCACCTCCCGGACAGGGATTACCACAGATACGCAGTATTTT
CATSRTGITTDTQYF
>TRBJ1-1|TRBV19|many|-
TGTGCCAGTAGACAGCTCCTGGGGACTGAAGCTTTCTTT
CASRQLLGTEAFF
>TRBJ2-2|TRBV7-6|-|TRBD1
TGTGCCAGCAGCTTAGCGAGCCAGGGGGCGCACACCGGGGAGCTGTTTTTT
CASSLASQGAHTGELFF
>TRBJ1-4|TRBV5-1|medium-sized|-
TGCGCCAGCAGGGTTGGGAGTAATGAAAAACTGTTTTTT
CASRVGSNEKLFF